The subject of this entry is one TCR beta chain. The target antigen is unknown. The sample comes from a study of cytomegalovirus exposure and HLA in healthy donors. The study, taken as a whole, reports: Subsequent analysis revealed that first-cohort TCR clusters tended to co-occur in the approximately 120 validation repertoires. The study recorded over 150 TCR beta chains that were cytomegalovirus-associated. The classifier reportedly diagnosed cytomegalovirus status with high sensitivity and specificity.

The protocol was immunoSEQ multiplex PCR, while the TCRdb copy is restricted to in-frame clones and leaves out a portion. The table shows 140,000 to 150,000 clones, with 94% occurring only once. The germline V and J ends were trimmed by 2 bases and 7 bases, with 15 bases remaining between them. The CDR3 runs to 16 residues. CDR1 MGHRA and CDR2 YSYEKL come from the germline V gene. This TCR derives from a man between 18 and 29 years old in good health and CMV-seropositive. Sequenced: PBMCs. The gene calls are TRBV4-1 and TRBJ1-6, with D maybe TRBD1 (5 bases). The CDR3 region is CASSQQGRPGNSPLHF. The DNA of the CDR3 is TGCGCCAGCAGCCAACAGGGCCGGCCAGGCAATTCACCCCTCCACTTT.